The 25 T cell receptor beta chains below were found in one sample sequenced in a study of blood T cell repertoires in COVID-19. Only in-frame clones appear in the TCRdb table, and some are missing; sequencing was by immunoSEQ multiplex PCR. In the table there are around 150,000 clones, roughly 86% of which are singletons. The sequenced sample was peripheral blood. Receptors were obtained from a man aged 45 to 65 with active or convalescent COVID-19.

This clone was seen just once. The chain couples TRBV6-5 to TRBJ1-2, with D possibly matching TRBD1 (6 bases). Germline loops: CDR1 MNHEY, CDR2 SVGAGI. The CDR3 covers 15 residues. Trimming removed 6 bases at V and 4 bases at J, with 18 bases between. The CDR3 loop is CASRLTPQGIYGYTF. In nucleotides, the CDR3 is TGTGCCAGCAGACTAACCCCCCAGGGGATCTATGGCTACACCTTC.

A word on this clone: At one end the junction does not follow the germline gene, possibly because of a read error. The chain links TRBV6-6 to TRBJ1-1; TRBD1 might be the D (5 bases). From germline, CDR1 is MNHNY and CDR2 SVGAGI (reference sequence). The CDR3 is 14 amino acids. The CDR3, as DNA: TGTGCCAACAGTCCCACCGGGGGTGACACTGAAGCTTTCTTT. The encoded protein is CANSPTGGDTEAFF.

The chain combines TRBV4-1 with TRBJ2-1, with D possibly matching TRBD2 (6 bases). V lost 3 bases, J lost 6 bases, and 12 bases lay in between. The CDR3 has 14 amino acids. Germline V gene data show CDR1 as MGHRA and CDR2 as YSYEKL. For the CDR3, the DNA is TGCGCCAGCAGCCATTTCGGAGGGGTCAATGAGCAGTTCTTC. Amino acid sequence: CASSHFGGVNEQFF.

This chain joins TRBV28 and TRBJ2-5, with D perhaps TRBD2 (6 bases). The germline gives CDR1 MDHEN, CDR2 SYDVKM. Trimming removed 4 bases at V and 3 bases at J, with 12 bases between. The CDR3 runs to 14 residues. This CDR3 is CASSSGLSKETQYF. Here the CDR3 DNA reads TGTGCCAGCAGTTCAGGACTATCGAAAGAGACCCAGTACTTC.

This chain uses TRBV7-2 with TRBJ2-2; 8 nucleotides line up with TRBD2. CDR1 is SGHTA, CDR2 FQGNSA, per germline. The CDR3 is 15 residues long. Losses at the gene ends were 5 bases for V and 2 bases for J; bases not matched to a gene: 4. The CDR3 DNA reads TGTGCCAGCAGCCCAGGACTAGCAAACACCGGGGAGCTGTTTTTT. Translation: CASSPGLANTGELFF.

V and J are TRBV5-1 and TRBJ1-1, with 7 nucleotides matching TRBD1. In germline, CDR1 is SGHRS, CDR2 YFSETQ. The CDR3 length is 15 residues. V gave up 4 bases and J gave up 7 bases; unmatched junction bases: 13. As DNA, the CDR3 is TGCGCCAGCAGCGAGACAGGGTTTGGAGGGGGTGAAGCTTTCTTT. Translating gives CASSETGFGGGEAFF.

The V gene is TRBV6-6, the J gene TRBJ2-7; 9 nucleotides match TRBD2. Germline V CDR1 and CDR2: MNHNY, SVGAGI (reference sequence). The CDR3 extends over 13 amino acids. Losses at the gene ends were 8 bases for V and 3 bases for J; bases not matched to a gene: 5. The CDR3 sequence: CASRTSDIYEQYF. The CDR3 bases are TGTGCCAGCCGGACTAGCGACATCTACGAGCAGTACTTC.

This chain uses TRBV24-1 with TRBJ2-7, with D unclear. V lost 4 bases, J lost 3 bases, and 9 bases lay in between. Germline V gene data show CDR1 as KGHDR and CDR2 as SFDVKD. The CDR3 runs 13 residues. The CDR3 is CATSESINYEQYF. CDR3 nucleotides: TGTGCCACCAGTGAAAGCATTAACTACGAGCAGTACTTC.

The rearrangement links TRBV19 to TRBJ2-1, with D tentatively TRBD2 (6 bases). Trimming took 2 bases from V and 8 from J, leaving 10 bases between them. The CDR3 spans 13 residues. Germline CDR1 is LNHDA and CDR2 is SQIVND (reference sequence). The CDR3 sequence: CASSIRAGDEQFF. The CDR3 bases are TGTGCCAGTAGTATAAGAGCGGGCGATGAGCAGTTCTTC.

The V and J genes are TRBV21-1 and TRBJ2-7; the table assigns TRBD2, which was not confirmed against the DNA. TRBV21-1 constitutes a pseudogene. The CDR3 has 17 residues. Here the CDR3 reads CASSTLGSGSSSYEQYF. CDR3 coding DNA: TGTGCCAGCAGCACCCTTGGATCGGGGTCGAGCTCCTACGAGCAGTACTTC.

The V gene is TRBV3-1 (or the pseudogene TRBV3-2), the J gene TRBJ2-7, with 7 bases lining up with TRBD2. V was pared by 0 bases and J by 6 bases, with 8 bases of the junction left unmatched. Germline-derived CDR1 and CDR2 are LGHDT and YNNKEL (reference sequence). The CDR3 consists of 15 residues. The CDR3 loop reads CASSQDVGGLIEQYF. For the CDR3, the DNA is TGTGCCAGCAGCCAAGATGTCGGGGGGTTGATCGAGCAGTACTTC.

This chain uses TRBV9 with TRBJ2-3; the match to TRBD2 covers 8 bases. V lost 4 bases and J lost 0; bases outside the gene matches: 4. The CDR3 totals 15 residues. Germline V lookup: CDR1 SGDLS, CDR2 YYNGEE. The CDR3 spells CASSSGTRSTDTQYF. The CDR3 DNA reads TGTGCCAGCAGCTCCGGGACTAGAAGCACAGATACGCAGTATTTT.

This chain links TRBV28 with TRBJ2-2; 10 bases fit TRBD2. Trimming at V came to 10 bases and at J to 2 bases, leaving 7 bases not matched to a gene. Germline V gives CDR1 MDHEN, CDR2 SYDVKM. The CDR3 has 15 amino acids. The CDR3 bases are TGTGCCACCCCAGCGGGAGGGCCCAACACCGGGGAGCTGTTTTTT. Translated: CATPAGGPNTGELFF.

The chain combines TRBV7-9 with TRBJ2-7; D is undetermined. CDR1 SEHNR and CDR2 FQNEAQ come from the germline V gene (reference sequence). This CDR3 spans 12 amino acids. With 1 base removed from V and 6 bases from J, the gap between germline ends came to 7 bases. Here the CDR3 DNA reads TGTGCCAGCAGCTTAGGGGCCTTCGAGCAGTACTTC. Amino acids: CASSLGAFEQYF.

About this clone: One end of the junction varies from germline; a read error may be responsible. The genes are TRBV7-7 and TRBJ2-5; the match to TRBD1 covers 7 bases. Per germline, CDR1 SSHAT and CDR2 FNYEAQ (reference sequence). The CDR3 covers 14 residues. The CDR3 reads CASSLQTGQETQYF. The CDR3, as DNA: TGTGCTAGCAGCTTACAGACAGGGCAAGAGACCCAGTACTTC.

The chain joins TRBV28 to TRBJ2-3, with TRBD2 matching 10 bases. Germline V CDR1 and CDR2: MDHEN, SYDVKM. This CDR3 comprises 15 residues. V trimming: 7 bases; J trimming: 5 bases; junction bases outside the gene matches: 9. Written as DNA, the CDR3 is TGTGCCAGCATCAAGCGGGAGGGCCAAGGAGATACGCAGTATTTT. It translates to CASIKREGQGDTQYF.

This clone came up once. The chain links TRBV18 to TRBJ2-5; no reliable D call. Trimming stripped 2 bases from V and 0 bases from J, with 10 bases between. Looked up from germline, CDR1 is KGHSH and CDR2 is LQKENI. The CDR3 sequence is 15 residues long. CDR3 protein: CASSPIQAYQETQYF. CDR3 bases: TGTGCCAGCTCACCAATCCAGGCGTACCAAGAGACCCAGTACTTC.

The rearrangement joins TRBV5-5 to TRBJ1-1, with 8 bases identical to TRBD1. Germline CDR1 SGHKS, CDR2 YYEKEE (reference sequence). After removal of 0 bases from V and 6 bases from J, the junction contained 10 bases not matched to a gene. This CDR3 contains 16 residues. The CDR3 nucleotides read TGTGCCAGCAGCTTGGGACAGGGGCCCCTTGCCGCTGAAGCTTTCTTT. Translation gives CASSLGQGPLAAEAFF. The full variable domain, completed using reference TRBV5-5 and TRBJ1-1, is DAGVTQSPTHLIKTRGQQVTLRCSPISGHKSVSWYQQVLGQGPQFIFQYYEKEERGRGNFPDRFSARQFPNYSSELNVNALLLGDSALYLCASSLGQGPLAAEAFFGQGTRLTVV.

This chain uses TRBV6-6 with TRBJ2-2; TRBD1 aligns across 8 bases. The CDR3 covers 15 residues. Germline V lookup: CDR1 MNHNY, CDR2 SVGAGI (reference sequence). The ends lost 2 bases at V and 6 bases at J; junction bases unmatched: 5. The CDR3: CASSYPQGAAGELFF. Written as DNA, the CDR3 is TGTGCCAGCAGTTACCCTCAGGGGGCAGCCGGGGAGCTGTTTTTT.

The CDR3 sequence is CASSPTGGRETQYF. CDR3 DNA: TGTGCCAGCAGCCCGACAGGGGGCAGGGAGACCCAGTACTTC. This chain joins TRBV6-1 and TRBJ2-5; the match to TRBD1 covers 10 bases. The CDR3 is 14 amino acids. From germline, CDR1 is MNHNS and CDR2 SASEGT. Trimming took 6 bases from V and 5 from J; bases not matched to a gene: 6.

V gene TRBV27 combines with J gene TRBJ1-1; 7 nucleotides agree with TRBD1. CDR3 length equals 15 residues. Germline CDR1 and CDR2: MNHEY and SMNVEV (reference sequence). Germline trimming cut 2 bases from V and 0 bases from J; bases unmatched to any gene: 3. CDR3 nucleotides: TGTGCCAGCAGTTTAACCGGGACAGTGAACACTGAAGCTTTCTTT. It yields the protein CASSLTGTVNTEAFF.

The rearrangement joins TRBV5-1 to TRBJ2-7, with TRBD2 matching over 11 bases. V lost 2 bases to trimming and J lost 0 bases; unmatched junction nucleotides: 4. The germline gives CDR1 SGHRS, CDR2 YFSETQ. The CDR3 is 16 amino acids. CDR3 in DNA: TGCGCCAGCAGCTTCGCTAGCGGGAGGACCTCCTACGAGCAGTACTTC. It yields the protein CASSFASGRTSYEQYF. Full variable domain (outside the CDR3, taken from reference TRBV5-1 and TRBJ2-7): KAGVTQTPRYLIKTRGQQVTLSCSPISGHRSVSWYQQTPGQGLQFLFEYFSETQRNKGNFPGRFSGRQFSNSRSEMNVSTLELGDSALYLCASSFASGRTSYEQYFGPGTRLTVT.

The chain employs TRBV10-3 and TRBJ2-2; D is perhaps TRBD2 (6 bases). V lost 3 bases, J lost 3 bases, and 17 bases lay in between. Germline assignment: CDR1 ENHRY and CDR2 SYGVKD. This CDR3 is built from 17 residues. CDR3 sequence (DNA): TGTGCCATCAGTGAATCCGGGAGATCTGTATACACCGGGGAGCTGTTTTTT. It specifies CAISESGRSVYTGELFF.

The V gene is TRBV28, the J gene TRBJ1-2, with 9 bases identical to TRBD1. The J segment lost 6 bases and the V segment lost 7 bases, leaving 15 bases of the junction unmatched. This CDR3 region has 16 residues. Germline CDR1 is MDHEN and CDR2 is SYDVKM. CDR3 loop: CASTPRFRDRDHGYTF. The CDR3 coding sequence is TGTGCCAGCACCCCCCGGTTCCGGGACAGGGATCATGGCTACACCTTC.

The chain recombines TRBV19 with TRBJ2-7; D is possibly TRBD1 (5 bases). The CDR3 length is 15 residues. The V and J ends lost 0 bases and 6 bases respectively, with 15 bases between them. Germline assignment: CDR1 LNHDA and CDR2 SQIVND (reference sequence). The CDR3 sequence: CASSIDRRQGLEQYF. The CDR3 nucleotides read TGTGCCAGTAGTATAGATCGGCGCCAGGGTCTCGAGCAGTACTTC. Full variable domain (remainder filled in from reference TRBV19 and TRBJ2-7): DGGITQSPKYLFRKEGQNVTLSCEQNLNHDAMYWYRQDPGQGLRLIYYSQIVNDFQKGDIAEGYSVSREKKESFPLTVTSAQKNPTAFYLCASSIDRRQGLEQYFGPGTRLTVT.